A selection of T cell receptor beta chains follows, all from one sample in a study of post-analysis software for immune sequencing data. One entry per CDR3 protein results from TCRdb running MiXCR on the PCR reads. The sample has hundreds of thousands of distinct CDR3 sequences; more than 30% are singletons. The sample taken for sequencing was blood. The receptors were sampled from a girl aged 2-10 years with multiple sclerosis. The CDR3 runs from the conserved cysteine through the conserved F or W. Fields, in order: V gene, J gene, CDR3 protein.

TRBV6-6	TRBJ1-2	CASSYSPVNYGYTF
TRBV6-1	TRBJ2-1	CASSDWGTRGEQFF
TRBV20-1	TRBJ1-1	CSARGQLHTEAFF
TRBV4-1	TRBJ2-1	CASSQNPQSISDNEQFF
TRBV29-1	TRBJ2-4	CSARIAKNIQYF
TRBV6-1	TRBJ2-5	CASSDRSHQETQYF
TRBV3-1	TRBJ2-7	CASSPPPALAGKTGSQYF
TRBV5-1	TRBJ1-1	CASSFTANTETFF
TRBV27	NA	CASSPTSTSGSSYEQYF
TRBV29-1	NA	CSVGARARETQYF
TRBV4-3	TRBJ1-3	CASSQWAIRTADRRGSGNTIYF